These 7 T cell receptor gamma chains were sequenced from one sample in a study of γδ T cells in repeated Plasmodium falciparum infection. TCRdb reanalysed the multiplex PCR reads via CATT. The sample lists some 32,000 gamma-chain clones; 1.4% were seen once. Gammadelta T cells were flow-sorted from PBMC into Vgamma9/Vdelta2+ and Vdelta2-negative populations for bulk analysis. Sequenced input: gamma-delta T cells from blood. The receptors were sampled from a pool of human donors (malaria-infected and uninfected, not separated).

This clone appeared many times. Only one base separates this from a far larger clonotype, so it likely reflects a read error. Other nucleotide sequences in the sample specify the same CDR3. No J gene was assigned, while the V gene was called as TRGV9. From germline, CDR1 is GITISATS and CDR2 ISYDGTV (reference sequence). CDR3 length: 13 amino acids. The CDR3 spells CALWEACYYKKLF. The CDR3 DNA is TGTGCCTTGTGGGAAGCTTGTTATTATAAGAAGCTCTTT.

This clone was seen more than once but under ten times. The TCRdb record carries a much larger clone's protein, which differs from this DNA's translation at residue 4; a read error is the likely cause, and the protein listed here is the DNA translation. This chain links TRGV9 with TRGJP. TCRdb offers no J gene call, so here the DNA was matched to germline to obtain one. The CDR3 length is 13 residues. CDR1 is GITISATS and CDR2 is ISYDGTV in the germline V gene (reference sequence). CDR3 sequence (DNA): TGTGCGCAGAGAGAGTTGGGCAAAAAAATCAAGGTATTT. Its protein product is CAQRELGKKIKVF.

This clone was recorded at least ten times. The chain is built from TRGV8 and TRGJP2. This CDR3 spans 11 amino acids. Germline values: CDR1 VENAVY, CDR2 YDSYNSRV. V shed 3 bases and J 8 bases; nucleotides not matched to a gene: 0. CDR3 nucleotides: TGTGCCACCTGGGATGATTGGATCAAGACGTTT. As protein: CATWDDWIKTF.

This clone was picked up many times. A much larger clone differs by one base, so this may be a read error. This chain uses TRGV3 with TRGJ1 or TRGJ2. Germline CDR1 VTNTFY, CDR2 YDVSTARD (reference sequence). The CDR3 runs 13 residues. The junction had 9 bases not matched to a gene; V was cut back by 0 bases and J by 10 bases. CDR3 in DNA: TGTGCCACCTGGGACAGGCGGGGTGAGAAGAAACTCTTT. Protein: CATWDRRGEKKLF.

This clone was detected a few times. The protein held in TCRdb is that of a much larger clone and does not match this DNA's translation at residue 8, likely because of a read error; the protein shown is translated from the DNA. The J gene is TRGJ1 or TRGJ2, the V gene TRGV2. The J gene, left out of TCRdb, was set here by checking the DNA against germline. Germline values: CDR1 EGSNGY, CDR2 YDSYNSKV. The CDR3 loop spans 11 amino acids. J gave up 12 bases and V 1 base, and 6 bases lay outside the gene matches. The CDR3 spells CATWDGARKLF. In DNA form, the CDR3 reads TGTGCCACCTGGGACGGAGCCAGGAAACTCTTT.

With respect to this clone: The TCRdb protein comes from a much larger clone and disagrees with this DNA's translation at residue 8, likely due to a read error; the protein given here is derived from the DNA. The CDR3 DNA is TGTGCCTTGTGGGAGGTACCGCAATATAAGAAACTCTTT. As protein: CALWEVPQYKKLF. The chain carries TRGV9 and TRGJ1 or TRGJ2. The J gene was not available in TCRdb and was assigned here by matching the DNA to germline segments. V was clipped by 1 base and J by 7 bases; unmatched bases: 7. CDR1 GITISATS and CDR2 ISYDGTV come from the germline V gene (reference sequence). This CDR3 region has 13 residues.

This clone turned up a few times. TCRdb assigns this DNA the protein of a much larger clone, which departs from its translation at residue 5; this likely reflects a read error, and the protein shown comes from translating the DNA. The V and J genes are TRGV4 and TRGJ1 or TRGJ2. The J gene, absent from TCRdb, was called here by matching the DNA to germline. V was pared by 5 bases and J by 6 bases, with 10 bases of the junction left unmatched. The CDR3 runs 13 residues. CDR1 is EGSTGY, CDR2 YDSYTSSV, per germline. CDR3 nucleotides: TGTGCCACCTGGGTTGGACCCCCTTATAAGAAACTCTTT. Residues: CATWVGPPYKKLF.